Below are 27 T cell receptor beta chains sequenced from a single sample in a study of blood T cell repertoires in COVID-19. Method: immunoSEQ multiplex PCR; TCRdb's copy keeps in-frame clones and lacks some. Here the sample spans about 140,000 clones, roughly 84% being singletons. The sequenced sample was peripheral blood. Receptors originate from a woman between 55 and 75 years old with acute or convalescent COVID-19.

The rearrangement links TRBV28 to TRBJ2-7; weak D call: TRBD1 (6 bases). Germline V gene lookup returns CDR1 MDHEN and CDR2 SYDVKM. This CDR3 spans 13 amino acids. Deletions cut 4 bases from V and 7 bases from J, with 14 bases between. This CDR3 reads CASSSTGPREQYF. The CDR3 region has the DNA TGTGCCAGCAGTTCTACAGGGCCACGGGAGCAGTACTTC.

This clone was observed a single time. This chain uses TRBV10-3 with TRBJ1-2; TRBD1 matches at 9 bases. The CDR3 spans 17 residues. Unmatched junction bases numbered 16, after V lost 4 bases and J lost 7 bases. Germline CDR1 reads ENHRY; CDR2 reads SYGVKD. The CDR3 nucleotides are TGTGCCATCAGTGGAGGGTTAGGAACAGGGGGCACGAGTGGCTACACCTTC. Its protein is CAISGGLGTGGTSGYTF.

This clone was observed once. Here the CDR3 reads CASSEENRLAFTDTQYF. Here the CDR3 DNA reads TGTGCCAGCAGTGAAGAAAACAGACTAGCGTTCACAGATACGCAGTATTTT. V gene TRBV2 combines with J gene TRBJ2-3, with 8 bases matching TRBD2. CDR3 length: 17 residues. J was trimmed by 2 bases and V by 1 base; bases with no gene match: 8. Germline V gives CDR1 SNHLY, CDR2 FYNNEI.

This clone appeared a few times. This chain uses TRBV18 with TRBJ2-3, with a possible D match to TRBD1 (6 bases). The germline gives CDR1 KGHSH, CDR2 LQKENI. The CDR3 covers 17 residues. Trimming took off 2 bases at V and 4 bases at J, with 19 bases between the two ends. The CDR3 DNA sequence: TGTGCCAGCTCACCATCGACACCGGGACATCAGTCAGATACGCAGTATTTT. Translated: CASSPSTPGHQSDTQYF.

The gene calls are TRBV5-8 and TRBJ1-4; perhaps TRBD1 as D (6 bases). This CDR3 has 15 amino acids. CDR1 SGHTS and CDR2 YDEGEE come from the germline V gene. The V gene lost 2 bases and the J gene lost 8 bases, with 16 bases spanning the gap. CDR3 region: CASSFSRDRFEKLFF. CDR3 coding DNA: TGTGCCAGCAGCTTCTCTCGCGACAGGTTCGAAAAACTGTTTTTT.

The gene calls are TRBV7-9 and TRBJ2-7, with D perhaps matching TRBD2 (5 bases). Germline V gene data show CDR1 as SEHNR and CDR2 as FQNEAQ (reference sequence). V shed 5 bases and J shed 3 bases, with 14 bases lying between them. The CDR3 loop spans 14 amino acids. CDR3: CASSALTGIYEQYF. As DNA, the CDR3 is TGTGCCAGCAGCGCCCTCACGGGGATCTACGAGCAGTACTTC.

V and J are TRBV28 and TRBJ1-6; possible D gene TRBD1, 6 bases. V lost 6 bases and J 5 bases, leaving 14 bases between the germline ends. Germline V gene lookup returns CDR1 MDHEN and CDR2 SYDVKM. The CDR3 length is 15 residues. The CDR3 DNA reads TGTGCCAGCAGCCAAACCGGGACAAATAATTCACCCCTCCACTTT. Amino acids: CASSQTGTNNSPLHF. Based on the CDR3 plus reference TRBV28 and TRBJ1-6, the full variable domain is DVKVTQSSRYLVKRTGEKVFLECVQDMDHENMFWYRQDPGLGLRLIYFSYDVKMKEKGDIPEGYSVSREKKERFSLILESASTNQTSMYLCASSQTGTNNSPLHFGNGTRLTVT.

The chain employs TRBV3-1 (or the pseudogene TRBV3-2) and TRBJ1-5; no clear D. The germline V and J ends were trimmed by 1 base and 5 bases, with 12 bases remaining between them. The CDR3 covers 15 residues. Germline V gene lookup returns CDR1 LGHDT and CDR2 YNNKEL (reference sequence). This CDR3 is CASSQVTGSDQPQHF. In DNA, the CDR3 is TGTGCCAGCAGCCAAGTCACGGGAAGCGATCAGCCCCAGCATTTT.

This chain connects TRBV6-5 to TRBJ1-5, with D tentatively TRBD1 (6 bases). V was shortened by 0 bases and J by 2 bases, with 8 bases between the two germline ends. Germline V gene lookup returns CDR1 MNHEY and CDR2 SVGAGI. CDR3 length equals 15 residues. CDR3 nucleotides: TGTGCCAGCAGTTACTCTCACAGGGGCAATCAGCCCCAGCATTTT. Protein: CASSYSHRGNQPQHF.

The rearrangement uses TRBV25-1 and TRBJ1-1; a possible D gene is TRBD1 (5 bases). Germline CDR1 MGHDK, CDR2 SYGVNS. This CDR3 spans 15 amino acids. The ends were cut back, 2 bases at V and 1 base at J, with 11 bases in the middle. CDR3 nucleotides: TGTGCCAGCAGTGAACAGGGATACCCGAACACTGAAGCTTTCTTT. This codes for CASSEQGYPNTEAFF.

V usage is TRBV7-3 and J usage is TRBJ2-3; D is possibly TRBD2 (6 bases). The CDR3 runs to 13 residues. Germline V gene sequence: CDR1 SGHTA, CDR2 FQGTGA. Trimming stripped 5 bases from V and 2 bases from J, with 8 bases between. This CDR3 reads CASSLALTDTQYF. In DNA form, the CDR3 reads TGTGCCAGCAGCCTAGCGCTCACAGATACGCAGTATTTT.

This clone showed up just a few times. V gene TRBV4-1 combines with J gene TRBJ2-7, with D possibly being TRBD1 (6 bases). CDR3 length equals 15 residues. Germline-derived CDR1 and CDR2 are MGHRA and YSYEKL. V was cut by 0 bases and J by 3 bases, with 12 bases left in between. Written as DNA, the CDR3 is TGCGCCAGCAGCCAAGATACCTCCAGGGGCTACGAGCAGTACTTC. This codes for CASSQDTSRGYEQYF.

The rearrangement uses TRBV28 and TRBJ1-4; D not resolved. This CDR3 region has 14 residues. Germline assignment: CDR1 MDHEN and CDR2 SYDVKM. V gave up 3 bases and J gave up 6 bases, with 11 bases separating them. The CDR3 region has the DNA TGTGCCAGCAGTTTCTTCGGTCTTTATGAAAAACTGTTTTTT. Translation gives CASSFFGLYEKLFF.

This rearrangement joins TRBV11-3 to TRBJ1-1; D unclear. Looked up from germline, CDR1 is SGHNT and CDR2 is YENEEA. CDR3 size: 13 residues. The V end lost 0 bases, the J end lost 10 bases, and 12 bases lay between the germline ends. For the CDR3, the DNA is TGTGCCAGCAGCTTAGATCGAGGGAGGGCAGCTTTCTTT. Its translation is CASSLDRGRAAFF.

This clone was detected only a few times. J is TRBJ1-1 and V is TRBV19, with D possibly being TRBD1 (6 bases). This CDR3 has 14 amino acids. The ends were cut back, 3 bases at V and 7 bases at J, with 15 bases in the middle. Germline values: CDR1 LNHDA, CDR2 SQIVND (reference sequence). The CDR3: CASSILQGQSEAFF. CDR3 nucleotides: TGTGCCAGTAGTATTTTGCAGGGGCAGAGTGAAGCTTTCTTT.

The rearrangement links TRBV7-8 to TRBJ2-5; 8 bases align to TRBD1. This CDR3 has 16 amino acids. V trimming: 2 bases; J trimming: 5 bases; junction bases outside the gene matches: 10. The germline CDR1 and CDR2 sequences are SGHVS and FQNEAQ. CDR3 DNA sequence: TGTGCCAGCAGCTTACGGACAGGGAACGTTTCGGAGACCCAGTACTTC. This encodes CASSLRTGNVSETQYF. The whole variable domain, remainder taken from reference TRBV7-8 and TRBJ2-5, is GAGVSQSPRYKVAKRGQDVALRCDPISGHVSLFWYQQALGQGPEFLTYFQNEAQLDKSGLPSDRFFAERPEGSVSTLKIQRTQQEDSAVYLCASSLRTGNVSETQYFGPGTRLLVL.

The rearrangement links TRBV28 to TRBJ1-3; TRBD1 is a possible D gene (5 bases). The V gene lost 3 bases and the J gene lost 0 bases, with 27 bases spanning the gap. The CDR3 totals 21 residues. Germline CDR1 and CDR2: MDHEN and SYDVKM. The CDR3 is CASSLNIFGAGPWGSGNTIYF. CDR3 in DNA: TGTGCCAGCAGTTTGAATATTTTTGGAGCAGGGCCATGGGGCTCTGGAAACACCATATATTTT.

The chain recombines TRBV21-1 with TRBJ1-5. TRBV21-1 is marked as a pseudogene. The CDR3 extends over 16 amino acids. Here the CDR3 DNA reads TGTGCCAGCAGCAAATCAGCAGGAGGGGGCAATCAGCCCCAGCATTTT. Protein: CASSKSAGGGNQPQHF.

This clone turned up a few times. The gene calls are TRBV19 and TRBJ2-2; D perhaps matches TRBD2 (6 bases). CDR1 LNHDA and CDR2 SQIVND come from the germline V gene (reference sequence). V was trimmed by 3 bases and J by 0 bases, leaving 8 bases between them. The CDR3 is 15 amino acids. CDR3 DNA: TGTGCCAGTAGTATGACTAGTTCGAACACCGGGGAGCTGTTTTTT. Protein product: CASSMTSSNTGELFF.

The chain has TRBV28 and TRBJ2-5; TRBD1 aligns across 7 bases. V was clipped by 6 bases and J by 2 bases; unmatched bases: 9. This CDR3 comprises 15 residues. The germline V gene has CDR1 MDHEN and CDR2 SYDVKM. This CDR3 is CASSITGVRQETQYF. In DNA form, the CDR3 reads TGTGCCAGCAGCATCACAGGGGTTCGGCAAGAGACCCAGTACTTC. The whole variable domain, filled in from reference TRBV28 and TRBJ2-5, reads DVKVTQSSRYLVKRTGEKVFLECVQDMDHENMFWYRQDPGLGLRLIYFSYDVKMKEKGDIPEGYSVSREKKERFSLILESASTNQTSMYLCASSITGVRQETQYFGPGTRLLVL.

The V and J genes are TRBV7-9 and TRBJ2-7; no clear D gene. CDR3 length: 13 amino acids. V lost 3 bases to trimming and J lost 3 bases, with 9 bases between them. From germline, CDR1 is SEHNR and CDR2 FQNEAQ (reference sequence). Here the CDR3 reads CASSLPPIYEQYF. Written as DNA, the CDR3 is TGTGCCAGCAGCTTGCCGCCTATCTACGAGCAGTACTTC.

The CDR3 DNA sequence: TGTGCCAGCTCCCGTAATAGCGGAGAGAACACTGAAGCTTTCTTT. Translated: CASSRNSGENTEAFF. This chain joins TRBV18 and TRBJ1-1, with unresolved D. CDR1 is KGHSH and CDR2 is LQKENI in the germline V gene. The CDR3 extends over 15 amino acids. V shed 6 bases and J shed 1 base, with 15 bases lying between them.

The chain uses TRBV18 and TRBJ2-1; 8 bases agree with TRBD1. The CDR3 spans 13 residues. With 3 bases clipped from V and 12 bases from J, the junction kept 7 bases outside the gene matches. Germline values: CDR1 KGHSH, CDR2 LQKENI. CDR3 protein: CASSPGQGGGQFF. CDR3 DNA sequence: TGTGCCAGCTCACCCGGACAGGGTGGTGGGCAGTTCTTC. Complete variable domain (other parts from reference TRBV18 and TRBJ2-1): NAGVMQNPRHLVRRRGQEARLRCSPMKGHSHVYWYRQLPEEGLKFMVYLQKENIIDESGMPKERFSAEFPKEGPSILRIQQVVRGDSAAYFCASSPGQGGGQFFGPGTRLTVL.

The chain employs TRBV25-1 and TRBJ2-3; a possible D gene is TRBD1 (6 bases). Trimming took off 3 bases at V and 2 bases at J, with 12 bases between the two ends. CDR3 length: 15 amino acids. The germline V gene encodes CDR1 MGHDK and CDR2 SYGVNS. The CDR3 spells CASSEATGITDTQYF. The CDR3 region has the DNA TGTGCCAGCAGTGAGGCCACAGGGATCACAGATACGCAGTATTTT. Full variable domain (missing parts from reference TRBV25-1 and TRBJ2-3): EADIYQTPRYLVIGTGKKITLECSQTMGHDKMYWYQQDPGMELHLIHYSYGVNSTEKGDLSSESTVSRIRTEHFPLTLESARPSHTSQYLCASSEATGITDTQYFGPGTRLTVL.

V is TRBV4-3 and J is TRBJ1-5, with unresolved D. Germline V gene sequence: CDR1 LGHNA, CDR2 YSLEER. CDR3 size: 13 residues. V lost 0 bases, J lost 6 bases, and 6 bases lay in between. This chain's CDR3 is CASSQDSSQPQHF. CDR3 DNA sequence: TGCGCCAGCAGCCAAGATTCATCTCAGCCCCAGCATTTT.

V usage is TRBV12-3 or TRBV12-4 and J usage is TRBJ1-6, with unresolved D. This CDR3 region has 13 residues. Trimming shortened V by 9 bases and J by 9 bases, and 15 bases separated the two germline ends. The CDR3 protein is CARLREEVSPLHF. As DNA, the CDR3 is TGTGCCAGATTGCGGGAGGAAGTTTCACCCCTCCACTTT.

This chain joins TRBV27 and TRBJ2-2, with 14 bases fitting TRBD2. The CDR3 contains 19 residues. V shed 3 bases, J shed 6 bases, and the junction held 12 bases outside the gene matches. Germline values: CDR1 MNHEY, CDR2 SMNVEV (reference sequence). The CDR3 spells CASSFSGAGTSGRAGELFF. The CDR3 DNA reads TGTGCCAGCAGTTTTTCAGGGGCTGGGACTAGCGGGAGAGCCGGGGAGCTGTTTTTT.